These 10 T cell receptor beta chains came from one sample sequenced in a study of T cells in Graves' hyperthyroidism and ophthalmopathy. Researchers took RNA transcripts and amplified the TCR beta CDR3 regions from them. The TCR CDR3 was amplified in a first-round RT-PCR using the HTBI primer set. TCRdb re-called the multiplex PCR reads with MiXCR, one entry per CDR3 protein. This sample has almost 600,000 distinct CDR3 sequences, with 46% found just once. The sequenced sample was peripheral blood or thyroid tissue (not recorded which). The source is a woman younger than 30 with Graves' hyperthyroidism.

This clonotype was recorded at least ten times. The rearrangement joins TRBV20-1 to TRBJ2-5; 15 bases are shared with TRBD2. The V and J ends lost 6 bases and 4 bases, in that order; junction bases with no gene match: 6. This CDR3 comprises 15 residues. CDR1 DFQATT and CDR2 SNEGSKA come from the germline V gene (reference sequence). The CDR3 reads CSAYGLAGGRETQYF. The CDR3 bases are TGCAGTGCCTACGGACTAGCGGGAGGGCGAGAGACCCAGTACTTC.

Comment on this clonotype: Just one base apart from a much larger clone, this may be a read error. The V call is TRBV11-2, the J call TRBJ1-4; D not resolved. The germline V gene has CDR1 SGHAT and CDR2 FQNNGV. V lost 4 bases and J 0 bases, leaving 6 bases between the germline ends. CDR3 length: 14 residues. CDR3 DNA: TGTGCCAGCAGCTCTTCGCCAACTAATGAAAAACTGTTTTTT. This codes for CASSSSPTNEKLFF.

The CDR3, as DNA: TGTGCCAGCAGTTACCGGCCCGGACTAGCGGGGCCAGGGAACTATAAAGAGACCCAGTACTTC. This gives the protein CASSYRPGLAGPGNYKETQYF. The gene calls are TRBV6-5 and TRBJ2-5, with 12 bases matching TRBD2. This CDR3 is 21 amino acids long. Trimming cost V 2 bases and J 3 bases; bases outside gene matches: 19. Germline CDR1 reads MNHEY; CDR2 reads SVGAGI.

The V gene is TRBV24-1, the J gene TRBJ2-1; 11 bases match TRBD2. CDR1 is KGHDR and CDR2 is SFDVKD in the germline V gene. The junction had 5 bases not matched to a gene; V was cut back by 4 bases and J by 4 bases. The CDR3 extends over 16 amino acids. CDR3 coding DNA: TGTGCCACCAGTGACTGGACTAGCGGGCCTTACAATGAGCAGTTCTTC. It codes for CATSDWTSGPYNEQFF.

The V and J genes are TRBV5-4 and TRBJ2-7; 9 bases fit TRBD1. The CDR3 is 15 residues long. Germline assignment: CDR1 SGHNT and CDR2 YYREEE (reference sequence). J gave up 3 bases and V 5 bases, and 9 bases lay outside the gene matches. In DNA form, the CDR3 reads TGTGCCAGCAGTCGCCGGGACAGGGAGAACTACGAGCAGTACTTC. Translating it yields CASSRRDRENYEQYF.

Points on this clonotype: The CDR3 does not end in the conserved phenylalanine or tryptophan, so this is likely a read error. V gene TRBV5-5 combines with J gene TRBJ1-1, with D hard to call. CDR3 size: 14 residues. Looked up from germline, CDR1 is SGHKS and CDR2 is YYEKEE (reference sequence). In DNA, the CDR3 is TGCGCCAGCAGCTCAGCACCGGGCAACAAAGAAGCTTTCTCT. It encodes CASSSAPGNKEAFS.

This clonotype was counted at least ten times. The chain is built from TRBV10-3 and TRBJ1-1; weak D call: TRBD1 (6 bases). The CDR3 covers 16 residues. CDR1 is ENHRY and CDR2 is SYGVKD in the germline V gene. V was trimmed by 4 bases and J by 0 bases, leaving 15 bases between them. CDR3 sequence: CAISADLGHMNTEAFF. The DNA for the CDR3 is TGTGCCATCAGTGCGGATTTGGGACACATGAACACTGAAGCTTTCTTT.

The CDR3: CASSSGTGIRGYGYTF. The CDR3 region has the DNA TGTGCCAGCAGCTCCGGGACAGGGATCCGAGGCTATGGCTACACCTTC. This chain joins TRBV7-9 and TRBJ1-2, with 9 nucleotides matching TRBD1. This CDR3 region has 16 residues. Germline values: CDR1 SEHNR, CDR2 FQNEAQ (reference sequence). V lost 4 bases and J lost 4; bases outside the gene matches: 10. The variable domain in full, with the rest retrieved from reference TRBV7-9 and TRBJ1-2, is DTGVSQNPRHKITKRGQNVTFRCDPISEHNRLYWYRQTLGQGPEFLTYFQNEAQLEKSRLLSDRFSAERPKGSFSTLEIQRTEQGDSAMYLCASSSGTGIRGYGYTFGSGTRLTVV.

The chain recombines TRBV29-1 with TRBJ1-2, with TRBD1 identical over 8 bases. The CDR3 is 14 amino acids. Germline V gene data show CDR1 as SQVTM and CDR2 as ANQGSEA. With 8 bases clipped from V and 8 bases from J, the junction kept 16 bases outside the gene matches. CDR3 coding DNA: TGCAGCAGTTTAGGGAGGACAGGGCATGAAGGCTACACCTTC. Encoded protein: CSSLGRTGHEGYTF.

For the CDR3, the DNA is TGTGCCACCAGTGAGACGCGGGAGGGGAGGTACTTC. Protein product: CATSETREGRYF. The V and J genes are TRBV24-1 and TRBJ2-5, with TRBD2 identical over 9 bases. The CDR3 is made up of 12 amino acids. V was clipped by 4 bases and J by 13 bases; unmatched bases: 6. Germline V gene sequence: CDR1 KGHDR, CDR2 SFDVKD.